The 3 T cell receptor beta chains in this list originate from one sample, sequenced in a study of STAT5B mutations in CD4+ large granular lymphocyte leukemia. Clones were read by immunoSEQ multiplex PCR, and TCRdb kept only the in-frame ones, dropping some. Of over 35,000 clones listed, 85% are singletons. What was sequenced was CD4+ T cells from blood buffy coats. These receptor sequences come from a human donor in good health.

The table lists this clone with a count of one. This sequence joins TRBV5-4 and TRBJ1-2; 8 bases agree with TRBD1. Per germline, CDR1 SGHNT and CDR2 YYREEE (reference sequence). The V gene end was trimmed by 5 bases and the J gene end by 0 bases; junction bases not matched to a gene: 9. The CDR3 contains 16 residues. The CDR3 loop reads CASSSGQASSNYGYTF. As DNA, the CDR3 is TGTGCCAGCAGTTCGGGACAGGCCTCATCTAACTATGGCTACACCTTC. The full variable domain, completed using reference TRBV5-4 and TRBJ1-2, is ETGVTQSPTHLIKTRGQQVTLRCSSQSGHNTVSWYQQALGQGPQFIFQYYREEENGRGNFPPRFSGLQFPNYSSELNVNALELDDSALYLCASSSGQASSNYGYTFGSGTRLTVV.

The count of this clone is one. The chain couples TRBV30 to TRBJ2-2; TRBD2 matches at 8 bases. The junction had 7 bases not matched to a gene; V was cut back by 0 bases and J by 4 bases. Germline V lookup: CDR1 GTSNPN, CDR2 SVGIG (reference sequence). This CDR3 contains 16 residues. CDR3 nucleotides: TGTGCCTGGAGTGTACGGGGCGGGAGGTCCACCGGGGAGCTGTTTTTT. Protein sequence: CAWSVRGGRSTGELFF.

The CDR3 DNA is TGTGCCAGCAATCGGGAAGACAGGGGCTATGGCTACACCTTC. It translates to CASNREDRGYGYTF. This chain links TRBV6-5 with TRBJ1-2; TRBD1 matches at 8 bases. Germline lookup yields CDR1 MNHEY and CDR2 SVGAGI. This CDR3 has 14 residues. V lost 7 bases to trimming and J lost 4 bases; unmatched junction nucleotides: 8.